The 3 T cell receptor beta chains reported below all come from one sample, sequenced in a study of blood T cell repertoires in COVID-19. Profiled with immunoSEQ multiplex PCR; TCRdb holds only in-frame clones, not every one. This repertoire shows around 110,000 clones, 70% to 80% found once; its top ten account for under 8%. The sequenced sample consisted of peripheral blood. These receptor sequences come from a man aged 80 or over with COVID-19, enrolled during active disease.

V usage is TRBV6-5 and J usage is TRBJ2-3, with TRBD1 identical over 8 bases. CDR1 MNHEY and CDR2 SVGAGI come from the germline V gene. The length of the CDR3 is 15 residues. Trimming at V came to 5 bases and at J to 5 bases, leaving 9 bases not matched to a gene. The CDR3 DNA reads TGTGCCAGCAGTCGCAGGGGGCAAGTCAGAGATACGCAGTATTTT. Amino acids: CASSRRGQVRDTQYF.

This clone appeared once. The chain uses TRBV3-1 (or the pseudogene TRBV3-2) and TRBJ2-1; a weak D match, TRBD1 (6 bases). Trimming stripped 1 base from V and 3 bases from J, with 10 bases between. The CDR3 has 15 residues. Germline V gene sequence: CDR1 LGHDT, CDR2 YNNKEL (reference sequence). In DNA, the CDR3 is TGTGCCAGCAGCCAAGTACAGGGATACTACAATGAGCAGTTCTTC. This translates into CASSQVQGYYNEQFF.

The genes are TRBV11-2 and TRBJ1-1; D perhaps matches TRBD1 (5 bases). V was trimmed by 5 bases and J by 0 bases, leaving 19 bases between them. The CDR3 has 17 amino acids. The germline V gene encodes CDR1 SGHAT and CDR2 FQNNGV. CDR3 protein: CASSLPGGNLMNTEAFF. DNA of the CDR3: TGTGCCAGCAGCCTACCTGGGGGGAACCTCATGAACACTGAAGCTTTCTTT.